This T cell receptor (beta chain) stems from a study of human T cells and chemical hapten exposure. About the research overall: Small volume differences among pooled libraries mainly caused per-sample TCR yield variation.

As for time point: pre-sensitization, week 0. The treatment was: therapeutic diphenylcyclopropenone sensitization with weekly scalp DPC. Ten or more counts support this clonotype. Its antigen is not identified. Germline V gives CDR1 SGDLS, CDR2 YYNGEE. This CDR3 spans 14 amino acids. V lost 0 bases to trimming and J lost 4 bases, with 10 bases between them. Study-wide results and caveats: Expanded TCRs showed more large CDR3 clusters than pre-sensitization or healthy control sets. There was no change with DPC sensitization in TCRs above 1 in 1000 frequency.

TCRdb processed the RACE reads anew with MiXCR; each CDR3 protein has one entry. The top ten clones hold just over 2.5% of a sample with about 380,000 distinct CDR3 sequences, less than 6.5% of them seen once. This specimen consisted of whole blood, obtained in connection with sensitization to the hapten diphenylcyclopropenone (DPC). V and J are TRBV9 and TRBJ1-2, with D unresolved. The clonotype comes from a woman between 45 and 60 years old with alopecia areata. Some clones in this sample may be carry-over from other donors' samples. The CDR3 region has the DNA TGTGCCAGCAGCGTAGCGGCACAGTCCTATGGCTACACCTTC. It is translated as CASSVAAQSYGYTF.